This T cell receptor beta chain was identified during a study of early T cells in non-severe SARS-CoV-2 infection. Study-level background: Bulk RNA taken from unsorted whole blood was sequenced, leaving chains unpaired.

This CDR3 has 17 residues. Trimming took off 2 bases at V and 2 bases at J, with 16 bases between the two ends. CDR1 MNHEY and CDR2 SVGEGT come from the germline V gene. Findings and caveats of the study: The VDJdb matching leaned toward anti-spike CD8 responses and overlooked private and CD4 specificities.

This clonotype was recorded many times. No antigen is known for it. Tagging with unique molecular identifiers was applied to individual cDNA molecules. In TCRdb, the 5' RACE reads were re-called with MiXCR into one record per CDR3 protein. The data hold roughly 92,000 distinct CDR3 sequences, with about an eighth observed a single time. The clonotype originates from an adult who was a healthcare worker with PCR-confirmed SARS-CoV-2 infection or an uninfected control (not recorded which). Sequencing used whole blood, obtained at baseline. V usage is TRBV6-2 or TRBV6-3 and J usage is TRBJ2-1; either TRBD1 or TRBD2 may supply D (6 bases each). The CDR3, as DNA: TGTGCCAGCAGTTACCCTCTAGGGGGGTTAGCCTACAATGAGCAGTTCTTC. Translating it yields CASSYPLGGLAYNEQFF.